These 26 T cell receptor beta chains were all obtained from the same sample, sequenced in a study of identifying expanded T cells in peripheral blood. Sequencing used immunoSEQ multiplex PCR; TCRdb keeps in-frame clones, though not all of them. The sample includes 90,000 to 95,000 clones, approximately 88% of them seen just once. Specimen: blood. These receptors all come from a person between 18 and 75 years old in good health.

This chain uses TRBV7-9 with TRBJ2-1, with D unclear. In germline, CDR1 is SEHNR, CDR2 FQNEAQ (reference sequence). V lost 2 bases and J lost 9, with 11 bases in between. The CDR3 loop spans 13 amino acids. The DNA of the CDR3 is TGTGCCAGCAGCTTACCCATCCTAGGTGAGCAGTTCTTC. Residues: CASSLPILGEQFF.

The chain couples TRBV5-1 to TRBJ1-1; 8 nucleotides match TRBD1. V was clipped by 1 base and J by 4 bases; unmatched bases: 27. The germline CDR1 and CDR2 sequences are SGHRS and YFSETQ. This CDR3 is built from 22 residues. CDR3 bases: TGCGCCAGCAGCTTGAGGGCTGTGGAGTTTAGAATGCAGGGGGCGATGGGCACTGAAGCTTTCTTT. Its protein is CASSLRAVEFRMQGAMGTEAFF.

The CDR3 region has the DNA TGCAGCGTTGAAAGCCCCCTAGCGGGAGGGGCAGATACGCAGTATTTT. It is translated as CSVESPLAGGADTQYF. The chain couples TRBV29-1 to TRBJ2-3; 12 nucleotides align to TRBD2. V lost 2 bases, J lost 4 bases, and 7 bases stayed unmatched. Germline lookup yields CDR1 SQVTM and CDR2 ANQGSEA. The CDR3 totals 16 residues.

J is TRBJ1-2 and V is TRBV18, with TRBD1 identical over 8 bases. The CDR3 has 16 amino acids. Germline V gene lookup returns CDR1 KGHSH and CDR2 LQKENI. V lost 3 bases and J lost 6; bases outside the gene matches: 12. The CDR3 DNA reads TGTGCCAGCTCACCTACCAACCCTGGACAGGGTCATGGCTACACCTTC. Translation: CASSPTNPGQGHGYTF.

The chain combines TRBV7-3 with TRBJ2-3, with D hard to call. With 5 bases removed from V and 1 base from J, the gap between germline ends came to 13 bases. The V gene's germline CDR1 is SGHTA and CDR2 FQGTGA. This CDR3 spans 15 amino acids. As DNA, the CDR3 is TGTGCCAGCAGCCCTCGTGGGCGCCGCACAGATACGCAGTATTTT. Residues: CASSPRGRRTDTQYF.

V gene TRBV5-4 combines with J gene TRBJ1-2; 9 bases fit TRBD1. Germline V gene lookup returns CDR1 SGHNT and CDR2 YYREEE (reference sequence). V lost 2 bases and J lost 8; bases outside the gene matches: 4. The CDR3 contains 13 residues. In DNA form, the CDR3 reads TGTGCCAGCAGCTTCCCGGACAGGGGCGGCTACACCTTC. This sequence encodes CASSFPDRGGYTF.

J is TRBJ2-3 and V is TRBV7-8; 7 bases are shared with TRBD2. CDR1 is SGHVS and CDR2 is FQNEAQ in the germline V gene. J was trimmed by 2 bases and V by 4 bases; bases with no gene match: 9. The CDR3 length is 16 residues. Written as DNA, the CDR3 is TGTGCCAGCAGCTCGCTTCGGGGGGAGAACACAGATACGCAGTATTTT. Its protein is CASSSLRGENTDTQYF.

This rearrangement joins TRBV2 to TRBJ2-1; 7 positions match TRBD2. V lost 10 bases and J lost 5; bases outside the gene matches: 17. This CDR3 has 16 amino acids. CDR1 is SNHLY, CDR2 FYNNEI, per germline. The CDR3 is CATEKVAGLVHNEQFF. DNA for the CDR3: TGTGCCACCGAGAAAGTAGCGGGCCTCGTCCACAATGAGCAGTTCTTC.

Comments on this clone: Other DNA sequences in this sample translate to the same CDR3. The V call is TRBV5-1, the J call TRBJ1-2; weak D call: TRBD1 (6 bases). V gave up 4 bases and J gave up 4 bases, with 14 bases separating them. The CDR3 totals 14 residues. Germline V lookup: CDR1 SGHRS, CDR2 YFSETQ. The CDR3 DNA sequence: TGCGCCAGCAGCCCCTCGGGGGGCAGCTATGGCTACACCTTC. Its protein product is CASSPSGGSYGYTF.

This chain joins TRBV15 and TRBJ2-7; tentative D call: TRBD1 (5 bases). The CDR3 loop spans 13 amino acids. Trimming stripped 3 bases from V and 6 bases from J, with 12 bases between. The germline V gene has CDR1 LNHNV and CDR2 YYDKDF (reference sequence). CDR3 in amino acids: CATSRASQGEQYF. Here the CDR3 DNA reads TGTGCCACCAGCAGGGCGAGCCAGGGCGAGCAGTACTTC.

The rearrangement links TRBV19 to TRBJ1-2; D remains ambiguous. Germline-derived CDR1 and CDR2 are LNHDA and SQIVND (reference sequence). Trimming left V 5 bases short and J 0 bases short, with 10 bases between. The CDR3 contains 14 residues. The DNA of the CDR3 is TGTGCCAGTAGTGCCGCTACTACTAACTATGGCTACACCTTC. It specifies CASSAATTNYGYTF. Full variable domain (outside the CDR3, taken from reference TRBV19 and TRBJ1-2): DGGITQSPKYLFRKEGQNVTLSCEQNLNHDAMYWYRQDPGQGLRLIYYSQIVNDFQKGDIAEGYSVSREKKESFPLTVTSAQKNPTAFYLCASSAATTNYGYTFGSGTRLTVV.

This clone appeared once. The chain joins TRBV19 to TRBJ1-1; 9 nucleotides agree with TRBD1. The CDR3 is made up of 16 amino acids. CDR1 and CDR2 (germline): LNHDA, SQIVND (reference sequence). V shed 5 bases, J shed 4 bases, and the junction held 11 bases outside the gene matches. The CDR3 is CASSPQRTGEGTEAFF. The CDR3 coding sequence is TGTGCCAGTAGTCCACAGAGGACAGGGGAGGGCACTGAAGCTTTCTTT.

This chain uses TRBV19 with TRBJ1-5, with D possibly TRBD1 on 5 matching bases. V shed 4 bases and J shed 4 bases, with 14 bases lying between them. The CDR3 runs to 15 residues. The germline CDR1 and CDR2 sequences are LNHDA and SQIVND (reference sequence). CDR3 coding DNA: TGTGCCAGTAGTACCAGGGACCGCTCGAATCAGCCCCAGCATTTT. Its protein product is CASSTRDRSNQPQHF.

The chain has TRBV9 and TRBJ2-1; no clear D. The CDR3 covers 16 residues. Between the trimmed V and J ends, which lost 0 bases and 6 bases, there was a span of 16 bases. The germline V gene has CDR1 SGDLS and CDR2 YYNGEE. The CDR3 sequence is CASSVGSSRHPNEQFF. In DNA form, the CDR3 reads TGTGCCAGCAGCGTAGGGTCTAGTCGCCACCCCAATGAGCAGTTCTTC.

This chain connects TRBV7-9 to TRBJ1-5, with D maybe TRBD1 (5 bases). The length of the CDR3 is 12 residues. V shed 10 bases and J shed 4 bases, with 11 bases lying between them. Germline V gene sequence: CDR1 SEHNR, CDR2 FQNEAQ (reference sequence). CDR3 protein: CATGGGNQPQHF. The CDR3, as DNA: TGTGCCACCGGGGGGGGAAATCAGCCCCAGCATTTT.

This clone was recorded a few times. This sequence joins TRBV7-2 and TRBJ2-7; D may be TRBD1 or TRBD2 (6 bases each). The CDR3 consists of 15 residues. V was shortened by 3 bases and J by 2 bases, with 14 bases between the two germline ends. The germline gives CDR1 SGHTA, CDR2 FQGNSA. Written as DNA, the CDR3 is TGTGCCAGCAGCTTGATCGGGGGCGAGACCTACGAGCAGTACTTC. Protein sequence: CASSLIGGETYEQYF.

The rearrangement links TRBV10-3 to TRBJ1-2; D is uncertain. V lost 4 bases and J lost 6, with 9 bases in between. This CDR3 spans 12 amino acids. Germline assignment: CDR1 ENHRY and CDR2 SYGVKD. The CDR3 reads CAISGRLDGYTF. CDR3 bases: TGTGCCATCAGTGGTCGGTTGGATGGCTACACCTTC.

This chain uses TRBV19 with TRBJ1-2; D is possibly TRBD1 (6 bases). The CDR3 covers 14 residues. The germline V gene has CDR1 LNHDA and CDR2 SQIVND (reference sequence). With 8 bases removed from V and 4 bases from J, the gap between germline ends came to 17 bases. CDR3 protein: CASGRAGAIYGYTF. CDR3 nucleotides: TGTGCCAGTGGGAGAGCAGGGGCGATCTATGGCTACACCTTC.

The rearrangement joins TRBV6-5 to TRBJ2-7, with D unresolved. CDR3 length equals 13 residues. Germline assignment: CDR1 MNHEY and CDR2 SVGAGI. The ends were cut back, 4 bases at V and 0 bases at J, with 7 bases in the middle. Here the CDR3 DNA reads TGTGCCAGCAGTTCCCCTTCCTCCTACGAGCAGTACTTC. This encodes CASSSPSSYEQYF.

The gene calls are TRBV29-1 and TRBJ1-2, with TRBD1 matching over 10 bases. This CDR3 has 12 amino acids. Losses at the gene ends were 7 bases for V and 6 bases for J; bases not matched to a gene: 5. Germline lookup yields CDR1 SQVTM and CDR2 ANQGSEA. CDR3 region: CSGRTGGDGYTF. For the CDR3, the DNA is TGCAGCGGGAGGACAGGGGGTGATGGCTACACCTTC. The complete variable domain, with remaining parts taken from reference TRBV29-1 and TRBJ1-2, reads SAVISQKPSRDICQRGTSLTIQCQVDSQVTMMFWYRQQPGQSLTLIATANQGSEATYESGFVIDKFPISRPNLTFSTLTVSNMSPEDSSIYLCSGRTGGDGYTFGSGTRLTVV.

V gene TRBV4-2 combines with J gene TRBJ2-1, with unresolved D. V lost 0 bases and J lost 8, with 17 bases in between. Germline CDR1 LGHNA, CDR2 YNFKEQ. The CDR3 consists of 16 residues. As DNA, the CDR3 is TGTGCCAGCAGCCAAGATACGGTTCGGGCCAGCCATGAGCAGTTCTTC. Translated: CASSQDTVRASHEQFF.

The chain has TRBV30 and TRBJ2-1, with 12 bases that match TRBD2. Germline trimming cut 1 base from V and 7 bases from J; bases unmatched to any gene: 2. This CDR3 contains 14 residues. The germline V gene encodes CDR1 GTSNPN and CDR2 SVGIG (reference sequence). For the CDR3, the DNA is TGTGCCTGGAGTGACGGACTAGCGGGAAATGAGCAGTTCTTC. It codes for CAWSDGLAGNEQFF.

This clone is a singleton in its sample. The chain has TRBV5-1 and TRBJ1-1; D might be TRBD1 (6 bases). V shed 4 bases and J shed 0 bases, with 16 bases lying between them. Germline V gene sequence: CDR1 SGHRS, CDR2 YFSETQ. The CDR3 has 16 amino acids. The CDR3 bases are TGCGCCAGCAGCCCCGCCGGACAGCGCATGAACACTGAAGCTTTCTTT. Its translation: CASSPAGQRMNTEAFF.

A remark on this clone: Different DNA sequences within this sample yield the same CDR3. V gene TRBV19 combines with J gene TRBJ1-2; D is undetermined. Germline assignment: CDR1 LNHDA and CDR2 SQIVND (reference sequence). The germline V and J ends were trimmed by 6 bases and 3 bases, with 2 bases remaining between them. The CDR3 spans 10 residues. The CDR3 DNA is TGTGCCAGTAGGGACTATGGCTACACCTTC. This codes for CASRDYGYTF.

This chain links TRBV6-5 with TRBJ1-4; no firm D call. Germline V gene data show CDR1 as MNHEY and CDR2 as SVGAGI. V was cut by 0 bases and J by 1 base, with 9 bases left in between. The CDR3 has 16 residues. The CDR3 loop is CASSYSDPRTNEKLFF. The CDR3 DNA reads TGTGCCAGCAGTTACTCGGATCCTAGAACTAATGAAAAACTGTTTTTT.

The chain joins TRBV6-1 to TRBJ2-3, with TRBD2 as a possible D gene (5 bases). Per germline, CDR1 MNHNS and CDR2 SASEGT. The CDR3 runs 15 residues. The V end was cut by 2 bases, the J end by 0 bases, with 9 bases between. CDR3 residues: CASSEFEGSTDTQYF. In nucleotides, the CDR3 is TGTGCCAGCAGTGAATTCGAGGGAAGCACAGATACGCAGTATTTT.